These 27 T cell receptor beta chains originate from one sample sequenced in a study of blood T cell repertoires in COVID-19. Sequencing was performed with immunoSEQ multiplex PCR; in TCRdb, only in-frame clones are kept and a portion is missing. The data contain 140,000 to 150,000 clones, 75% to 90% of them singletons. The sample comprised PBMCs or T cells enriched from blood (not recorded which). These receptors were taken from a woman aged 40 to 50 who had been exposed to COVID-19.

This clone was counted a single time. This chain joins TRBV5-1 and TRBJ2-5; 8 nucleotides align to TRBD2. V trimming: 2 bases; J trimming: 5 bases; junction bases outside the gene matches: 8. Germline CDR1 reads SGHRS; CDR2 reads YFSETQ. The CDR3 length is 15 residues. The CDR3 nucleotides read TGCGCCAGCAGCTTAAGCGGGGGCTTTACTGAGACCCAGTACTTC. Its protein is CASSLSGGFTETQYF.

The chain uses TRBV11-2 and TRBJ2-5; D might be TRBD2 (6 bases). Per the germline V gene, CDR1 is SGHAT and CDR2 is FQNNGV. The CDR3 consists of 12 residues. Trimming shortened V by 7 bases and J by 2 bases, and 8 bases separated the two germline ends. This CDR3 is CASTGEQETQYF. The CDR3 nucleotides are TGTGCCAGCACGGGGGAACAAGAGACCCAGTACTTC.

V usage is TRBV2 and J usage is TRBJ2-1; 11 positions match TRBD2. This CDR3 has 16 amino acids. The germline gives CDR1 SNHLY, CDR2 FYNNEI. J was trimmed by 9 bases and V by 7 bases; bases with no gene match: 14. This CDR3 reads CASKGLAGGFTSEQFF. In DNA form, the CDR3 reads TGTGCCAGCAAGGGGCTAGCGGGGGGCTTTACAAGTGAGCAGTTCTTC.

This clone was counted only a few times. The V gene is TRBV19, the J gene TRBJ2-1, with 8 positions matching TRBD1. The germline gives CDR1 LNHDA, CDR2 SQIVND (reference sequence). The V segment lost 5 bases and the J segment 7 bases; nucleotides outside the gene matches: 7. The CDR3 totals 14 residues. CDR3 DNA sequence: TGTGCCAGTAGTGAGCAGGGGGCAAGGAATGAGCAGTTCTTC. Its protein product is CASSEQGARNEQFF.

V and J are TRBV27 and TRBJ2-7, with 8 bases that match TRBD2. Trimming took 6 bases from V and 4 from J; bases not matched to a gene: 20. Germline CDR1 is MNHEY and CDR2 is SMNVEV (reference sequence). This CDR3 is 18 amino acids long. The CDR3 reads CASRVRGGGREVTYEQYF. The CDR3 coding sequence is TGTGCCAGCAGAGTGAGAGGGGGGGGGCGGGAGGTGACTTACGAGCAGTACTTC.

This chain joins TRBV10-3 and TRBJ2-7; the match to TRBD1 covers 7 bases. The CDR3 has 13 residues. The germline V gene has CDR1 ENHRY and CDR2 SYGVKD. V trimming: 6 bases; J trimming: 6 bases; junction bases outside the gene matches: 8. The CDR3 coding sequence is TGTGCCATCAGGACTGACAGGGCTTCCGAGCAGTACTTC. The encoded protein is CAIRTDRASEQYF.

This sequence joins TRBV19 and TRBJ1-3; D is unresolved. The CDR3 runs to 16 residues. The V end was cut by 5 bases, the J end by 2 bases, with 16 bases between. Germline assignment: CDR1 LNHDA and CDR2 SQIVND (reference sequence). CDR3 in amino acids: CASSVPGDSTGNTIYF. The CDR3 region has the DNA TGTGCCAGTAGTGTCCCGGGAGACTCCACTGGAAACACCATATATTTT.

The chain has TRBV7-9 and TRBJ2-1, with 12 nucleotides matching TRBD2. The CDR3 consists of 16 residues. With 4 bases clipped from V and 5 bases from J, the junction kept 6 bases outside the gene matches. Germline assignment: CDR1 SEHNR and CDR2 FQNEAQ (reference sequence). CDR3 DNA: TGTGCCAGCAGCTATGCGAGACTAGCGGGGGACAATGAGCAGTTCTTC. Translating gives CASSYARLAGDNEQFF.

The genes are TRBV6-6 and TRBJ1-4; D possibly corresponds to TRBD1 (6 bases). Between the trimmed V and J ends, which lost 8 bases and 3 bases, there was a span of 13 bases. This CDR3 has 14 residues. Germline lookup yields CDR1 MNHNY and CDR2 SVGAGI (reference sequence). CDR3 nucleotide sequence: TGTGCCAGCGACCAGGGGACGGCTAATGAAAAACTGTTTTTT. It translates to CASDQGTANEKLFF.

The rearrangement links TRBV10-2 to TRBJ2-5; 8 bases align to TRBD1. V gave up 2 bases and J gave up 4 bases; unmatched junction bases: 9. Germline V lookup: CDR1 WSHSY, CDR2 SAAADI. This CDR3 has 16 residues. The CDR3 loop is CASSEALRGRGETQYF. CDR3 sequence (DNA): TGCGCCAGCAGTGAGGCCCTCAGGGGGCGCGGAGAGACCCAGTACTTC.

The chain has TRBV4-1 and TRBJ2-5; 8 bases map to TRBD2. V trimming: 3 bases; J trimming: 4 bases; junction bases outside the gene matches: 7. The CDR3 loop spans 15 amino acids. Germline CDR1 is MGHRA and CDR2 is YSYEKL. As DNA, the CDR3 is TGCGCCAGCAGCCATCCCACCGCGGGGGGAGAGACCCAGTACTTC. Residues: CASSHPTAGGETQYF.

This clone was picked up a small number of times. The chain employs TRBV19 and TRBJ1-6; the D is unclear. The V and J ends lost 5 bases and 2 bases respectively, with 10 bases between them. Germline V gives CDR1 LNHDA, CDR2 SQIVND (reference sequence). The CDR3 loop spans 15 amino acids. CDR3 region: CASSAPGTYNSPLHF. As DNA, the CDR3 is TGTGCCAGTAGTGCCCCCGGGACCTATAATTCACCCCTCCACTTT.

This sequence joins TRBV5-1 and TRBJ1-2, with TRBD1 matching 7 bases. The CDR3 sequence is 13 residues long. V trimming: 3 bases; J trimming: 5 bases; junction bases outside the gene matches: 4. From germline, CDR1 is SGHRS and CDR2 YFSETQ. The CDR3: CASSSGTEYGYTF. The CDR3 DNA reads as TGCGCCAGCAGCTCCGGGACAGAGTATGGCTACACCTTC.

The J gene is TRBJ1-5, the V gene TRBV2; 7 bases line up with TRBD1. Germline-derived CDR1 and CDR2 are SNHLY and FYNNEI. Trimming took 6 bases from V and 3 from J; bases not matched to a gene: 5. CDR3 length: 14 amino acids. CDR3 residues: CASRGGQINQPQHF. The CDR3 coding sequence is TGTGCCAGCAGGGGGGGACAGATCAATCAGCCCCAGCATTTT. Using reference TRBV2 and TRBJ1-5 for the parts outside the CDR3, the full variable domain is EPEVTQTPSHQVTQMGQEVILRCVPISNHLYFYWYRQILGQKVEFLVSFYNNEISEKSEIFDDQFSVERPDGSNFTLKIRSTKLEDSAMYFCASRGGQINQPQHFGDGTRLSIL.

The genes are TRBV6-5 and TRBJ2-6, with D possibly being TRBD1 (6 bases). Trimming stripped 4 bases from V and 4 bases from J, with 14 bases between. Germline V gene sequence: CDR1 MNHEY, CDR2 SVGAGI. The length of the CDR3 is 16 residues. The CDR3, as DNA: TGTGCCAGCAGTTGGGGCCAGGGGTCAGGGGCCAACGTCCTGACTTTC. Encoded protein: CASSWGQGSGANVLTF.

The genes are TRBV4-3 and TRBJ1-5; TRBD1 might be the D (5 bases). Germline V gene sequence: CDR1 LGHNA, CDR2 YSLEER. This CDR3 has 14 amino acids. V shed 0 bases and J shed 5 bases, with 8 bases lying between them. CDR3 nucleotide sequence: TGCGCCAGCAGCCAAGACAGGGCGGATCAGCCCCAGCATTTT. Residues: CASSQDRADQPQHF.

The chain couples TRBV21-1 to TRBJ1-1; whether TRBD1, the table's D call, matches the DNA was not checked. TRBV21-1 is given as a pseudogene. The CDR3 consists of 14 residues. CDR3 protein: CASSKLRGNTEAFF. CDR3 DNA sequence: TGTGCCAGCAGCAAACTAAGGGGGAACACTGAAGCTTTCTTT.

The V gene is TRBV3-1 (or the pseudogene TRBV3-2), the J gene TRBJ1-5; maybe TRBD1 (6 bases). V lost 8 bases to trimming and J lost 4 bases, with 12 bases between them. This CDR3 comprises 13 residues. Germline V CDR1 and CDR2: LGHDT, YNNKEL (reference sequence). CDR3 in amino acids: CASGQNLNQPQHF. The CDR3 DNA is TGTGCCAGCGGACAGAATTTAAATCAGCCCCAGCATTTT.

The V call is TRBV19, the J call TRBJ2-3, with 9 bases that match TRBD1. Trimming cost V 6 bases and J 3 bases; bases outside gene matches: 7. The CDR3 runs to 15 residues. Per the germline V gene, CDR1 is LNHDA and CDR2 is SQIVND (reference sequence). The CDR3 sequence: CASSRRQGGTDTQYF. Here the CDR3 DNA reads TGTGCCAGTAGCCGGCGACAGGGGGGGACAGATACGCAGTATTTT. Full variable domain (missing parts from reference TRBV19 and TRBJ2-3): DGGITQSPKYLFRKEGQNVTLSCEQNLNHDAMYWYRQDPGQGLRLIYYSQIVNDFQKGDIAEGYSVSREKKESFPLTVTSAQKNPTAFYLCASSRRQGGTDTQYFGPGTRLTVL.

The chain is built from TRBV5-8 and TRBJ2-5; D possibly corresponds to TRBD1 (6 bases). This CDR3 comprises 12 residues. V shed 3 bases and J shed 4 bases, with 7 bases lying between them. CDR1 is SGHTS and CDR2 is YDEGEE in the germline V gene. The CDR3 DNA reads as TGTGCCAGCAGCTCAGGGGTAGAGACCCAGTACTTC. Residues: CASSSGVETQYF.

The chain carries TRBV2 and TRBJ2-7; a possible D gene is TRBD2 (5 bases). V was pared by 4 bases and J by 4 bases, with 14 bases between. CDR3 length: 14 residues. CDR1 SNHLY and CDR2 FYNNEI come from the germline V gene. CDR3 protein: CASSVGQRAYEQYF. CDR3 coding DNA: TGTGCCAGCAGTGTTGGGCAGAGGGCTTACGAGCAGTACTTC. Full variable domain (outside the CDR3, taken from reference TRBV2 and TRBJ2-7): EPEVTQTPSHQVTQMGQEVILRCVPISNHLYFYWYRQILGQKVEFLVSFYNNEISEKSEIFDDQFSVERPDGSNFTLKIRSTKLEDSAMYFCASSVGQRAYEQYFGPGTRLTVT.

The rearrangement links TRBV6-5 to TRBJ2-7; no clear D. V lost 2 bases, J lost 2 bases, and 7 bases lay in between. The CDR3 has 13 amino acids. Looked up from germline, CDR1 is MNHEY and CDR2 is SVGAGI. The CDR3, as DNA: TGTGCCAGCAGTTACAGACTCACCTACGAGCAGTACTTC. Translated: CASSYRLTYEQYF.

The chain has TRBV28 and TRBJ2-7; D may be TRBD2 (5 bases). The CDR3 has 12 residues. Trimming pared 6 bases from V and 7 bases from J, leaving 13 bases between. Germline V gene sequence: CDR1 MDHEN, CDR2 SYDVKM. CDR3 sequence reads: CASRGSEGEQYF. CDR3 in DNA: TGTGCCAGCAGGGGGTCTGAGGGAGAGCAGTACTTC.

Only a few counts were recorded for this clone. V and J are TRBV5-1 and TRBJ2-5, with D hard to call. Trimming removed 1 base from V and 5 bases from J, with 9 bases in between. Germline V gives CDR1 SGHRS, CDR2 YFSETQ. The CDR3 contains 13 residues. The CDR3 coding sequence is TGCGCCAGCAGCTTGAATGGTCGGGAGACCCAGTACTTC. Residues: CASSLNGRETQYF.

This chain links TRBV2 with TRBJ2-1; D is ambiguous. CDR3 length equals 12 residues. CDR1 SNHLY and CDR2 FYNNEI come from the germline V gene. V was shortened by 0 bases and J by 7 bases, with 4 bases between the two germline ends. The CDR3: CASSEARNEQFF. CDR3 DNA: TGTGCCAGCAGTGAAGCGCGGAATGAGCAGTTCTTC.

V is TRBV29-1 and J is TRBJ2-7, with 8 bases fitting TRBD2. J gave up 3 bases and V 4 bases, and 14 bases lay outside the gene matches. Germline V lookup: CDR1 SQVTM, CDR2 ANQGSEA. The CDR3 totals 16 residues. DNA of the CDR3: TGCAGCGTTGTTTTAGCGGGGCCCGGAATAAGCTACGAGCAGTACTTC. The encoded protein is CSVVLAGPGISYEQYF.

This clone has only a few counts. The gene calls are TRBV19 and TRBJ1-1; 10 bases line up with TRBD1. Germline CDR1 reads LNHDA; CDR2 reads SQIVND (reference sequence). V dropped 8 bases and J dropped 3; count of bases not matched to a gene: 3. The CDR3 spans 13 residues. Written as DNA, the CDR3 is TGTGCCAGTGCCGGGACAGGGGACACTGAAGCTTTCTTT. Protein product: CASAGTGDTEAFF.